The 23 T cell receptor beta chains below were found in one sample sequenced in a study of CD8 T cells in ankylosing spondylitis. In TCRdb, the 5' RACE reads were re-called with MiXCR into one record per CDR3 protein. Of approximately 220,000 distinct CDR3 sequences listed, around 16% were seen once; the top ten hold about two fifths. Study results and caveats: Roughly eight highly homologous variants made up a TCR beta motif, and this motif appeared characteristic of ankylosing spondylitis blood.

Antigens for these TCRs are unknown. Sequenced: blood, either unsorted or a sorted T cell fraction (not recorded which). Source of these receptors: a male donor with ankylosing spondylitis.

This clonotype has just a few counts. V is TRBV24-1 and J is TRBJ2-7; D not resolved. Trimming took off 4 bases at V and 0 bases at J, with 6 bases between the two ends. This CDR3 comprises 13 residues. Germline V gene data show CDR1 as KGHDR and CDR2 as SFDVKD. Here the CDR3 reads CATSDPISYEQYF. CDR3 nucleotides: TGTGCCACCAGTGACCCGATCTCCTACGAGCAGTACTTC.

The chain links TRBV10-3 to TRBJ2-7; D unclear. Looked up from germline, CDR1 is ENHRY and CDR2 is SYGVKD. This CDR3 region has 14 residues. Between the trimmed V and J ends, which lost 2 bases and 0 bases, there was a span of 8 bases. The chain's CDR3 is CAISELVSSYEQYF. CDR3 DNA sequence: TGTGCCATCAGTGAGCTGGTGAGCTCCTACGAGCAGTACTTC.

The V gene is TRBV27, the J gene TRBJ2-1; D unresolved. There are 13 residues in the CDR3. The V gene's germline CDR1 is MNHEY and CDR2 SMNVEV (reference sequence). With 6 bases removed from V and 7 bases from J, the gap between germline ends came to 13 bases. The CDR3 loop reads CASSHSGGNEQFF. CDR3 coding DNA: TGTGCCAGCAGCCACTCTGGCGGAAATGAGCAGTTCTTC.

The chain is built from TRBV11-1 and TRBJ2-1, with no clear D. CDR3 length: 20 residues. Germline V gene lookup returns CDR1 SGHAT and CDR2 FQDESV (reference sequence). V was trimmed by 0 bases and J by 1 base, leaving 22 bases between them. The CDR3 sequence: CASSLAPFAEVAGSYNEQFF. CDR3 nucleotide sequence: TGTGCCAGCAGCTTAGCCCCTTTTGCTGAGGTAGCTGGGTCCTACAATGAGCAGTTCTTC.

The V gene is TRBV20-1, the J gene TRBJ2-5, with D unclear. Germline V gene data show CDR1 as DFQATT and CDR2 as SNEGSKA (reference sequence). The ends were cut back, 0 bases at V and 5 bases at J, with 7 bases in the middle. CDR3 length: 12 residues. The CDR3, as DNA: TGCAGTGCTAGAGATCATGGGGAGACCCAGTACTTC. This codes for CSARDHGETQYF.

This clonotype appeared a few times. In DNA, the CDR3 is TGTGCCAGCAGTAAAAAGACAGGCCAAGAGACCCAGTACTTC. This codes for CASSKKTGQETQYF. The chain carries TRBV28 and TRBJ2-5, with D possibly matching TRBD1 (6 bases). Germline lookup yields CDR1 MDHEN and CDR2 SYDVKM. The CDR3 contains 14 residues. The germline V and J ends were trimmed by 5 bases and 1 base, with 11 bases remaining between them.

This clonotype appeared many times. The J gene is TRBJ2-7, the V gene TRBV5-1; D gene ambiguous. The CDR3 has 14 residues. CDR1 is SGHRS, CDR2 YFSETQ, per germline. Deletions cut 3 bases from V and 4 bases from J, with 14 bases between. CDR3 loop: CASSSTPGTYEQYF. The DNA for the CDR3 is TGCGCCAGCAGCTCCACCCCAGGAACATACGAGCAGTACTTC.

As for this clonotype: This sequence may be a read error, since a much larger clone differs from it by one base. The rearrangement joins TRBV28 to TRBJ1-2; tentative D call: TRBD1 (5 bases). This CDR3 has 13 residues. Germline V gene data show CDR1 as MDHEN and CDR2 as SYDVKM. V gave up 3 bases and J gave up 3 bases, with 8 bases separating them. The CDR3 DNA is TGTGCCAGCAGTTTGGGACTGGACTATGGCTACACCTTC. It encodes CASSLGLDYGYTF.

This clonotype has just a few counts. This sequence joins TRBV29-1 and TRBJ1-1; TRBD1 matches 7 bases. CDR1 and CDR2 from the germline V gene are SQVTM and ANQGSEA. V was clipped by 4 bases and J by 11 bases; unmatched bases: 1. The CDR3 loop spans 9 amino acids. CDR3 residues: CSVAGGAFF. In DNA, the CDR3 is TGCAGCGTTGCAGGGGGGGCTTTCTTT.

The chain uses TRBV4-1 and TRBJ2-7; a weak D match, TRBD2 (6 bases). The CDR3 contains 16 residues. Trimming took 0 bases from V and 3 from J, leaving 15 bases between them. Germline CDR1 MGHRA, CDR2 YSYEKL. The CDR3 loop reads CASSQEHGGPGYEQYF. CDR3 in DNA: TGCGCCAGCAGCCAAGAGCACGGGGGACCGGGCTACGAGCAGTACTTC.

In this sample, this clonotype turned up many times. This chain links TRBV25-1 with TRBJ1-5; D might be TRBD1 (5 bases). This CDR3 has 15 amino acids. Germline assignment: CDR1 MGHDK and CDR2 SYGVNS. The V gene lost 9 bases and the J gene lost 5 bases, with 20 bases spanning the gap. The CDR3 is CARSMRLGADQPQHF. The CDR3 DNA reads as TGTGCCAGATCTATGAGGCTCGGGGCGGATCAGCCCCAGCATTTT.

The table lists this clonotype with a few counts. The chain carries TRBV7-9 and TRBJ2-5, with TRBD2 matching 10 bases. CDR3 length: 17 residues. Trimming cost V 5 bases and J 0 bases; bases outside gene matches: 9. CDR1 is SEHNR, CDR2 FQNEAQ, per germline (reference sequence). This CDR3 is CASSEFQGTSDQETQYF. The CDR3 DNA sequence: TGTGCCAGCAGCGAATTTCAGGGGACTAGCGACCAAGAGACCCAGTACTTC.

A few counts support this clonotype. This chain links TRBV6-6 with TRBJ2-3, with a weak D call TRBD2 (5 bases). The V and J ends lost 6 bases and 6 bases respectively, with 10 bases between them. In germline, CDR1 is MNHNY, CDR2 SVGAGI (reference sequence). The CDR3 sequence is 12 residues long. As DNA, the CDR3 is TGTGCCAGCAGCACACTAGATGATACGCAGTATTTT. Translation: CASSTLDDTQYF.

This clonotype showed up just a few times. CDR3 DNA: TGTGCCAGCAGCTTTTTGGACTGGTCCCCTGGTACGCAGTATTTT. Translated: CASSFLDWSPGTQYF. The V call is TRBV7-2, the J call TRBJ2-3; a weak D match, TRBD2 (5 bases). The V end lost 3 bases, the J end lost 8 bases, and 18 bases lay between the germline ends. The germline V gene has CDR1 SGHTA and CDR2 FQGNSA. This CDR3 has 15 residues.

This clonotype was counted at least ten times. The J gene is TRBJ2-7, the V gene TRBV5-1, with D tentatively TRBD2 (5 bases). The V end was cut by 3 bases, the J end by 6 bases, with 16 bases between. Per germline, CDR1 SGHRS and CDR2 YFSETQ. The CDR3 extends over 14 amino acids. CDR3 loop: CASSWAGPPGEQYF. The CDR3 DNA reads as TGCGCCAGCAGCTGGGCGGGTCCTCCGGGCGAGCAGTACTTC.

The genes are TRBV19 and TRBJ2-1; D is possibly TRBD1 (7 bases). Germline V gives CDR1 LNHDA, CDR2 SQIVND (reference sequence). The V end lost 3 bases, the J end lost 4 bases, and 19 bases lay between the germline ends. The CDR3 runs 17 residues. This chain's CDR3 is CASSIGGQFNSYNEQFF. The CDR3 nucleotides read TGTGCCAGTAGTATCGGGGGACAGTTCAATTCTTACAATGAGCAGTTCTTC.

The genes are TRBV7-8 and TRBJ2-1, with TRBD1 identical over 7 bases. The CDR3 contains 15 residues. Germline V CDR1 and CDR2: SGHVS, FQNEAQ. Trimming at V came to 4 bases and at J to 8 bases, leaving 11 bases not matched to a gene. CDR3 DNA sequence: TGTGCCAGCAGCTCCCTCGTGACAGGGTGGGATGAGCAGTTCTTC. Translating gives CASSSLVTGWDEQFF.

This clonotype was seen a single time. The rearrangement joins TRBV6-5 to TRBJ2-7, with D hard to call. The ends were cut back, 0 bases at V and 3 bases at J, with 15 bases in the middle. Germline-derived CDR1 and CDR2 are MNHEY and SVGAGI. The CDR3 consists of 16 residues. The CDR3 DNA is TGTGCCAGCAGTTACTCGATCGACGGGTTCAGCTACGAGCAGTACTTC. This sequence encodes CASSYSIDGFSYEQYF.

In this sample, this clonotype turned up a few times. The chain recombines TRBV6-1 with TRBJ2-7, with D perhaps being TRBD1 or TRBD2 (5 bases each). CDR3 size: 15 residues. Trimming cost V 3 bases and J 5 bases, with 17 bases left between them. Germline CDR1 MNHNS, CDR2 SASEGT. The CDR3 region has the DNA TGTGCCAGCAGTGAGGTAGGGGACCAGGCAAACGAGCAGTACTTC. As protein: CASSEVGDQANEQYF.

This chain connects TRBV27 to TRBJ1-1; 8 bases align to TRBD1. The length of the CDR3 is 16 residues. CDR1 is MNHEY and CDR2 is SMNVEV in the germline V gene (reference sequence). Germline trimming cut 2 bases from V and 1 base from J; bases unmatched to any gene: 6. The CDR3 nucleotides read TGTGCCAGCAGTTTAGCCGGGACAGGACAGAACACTGAAGCTTTCTTT. This sequence encodes CASSLAGTGQNTEAFF.

The rearrangement joins TRBV6-2 or TRBV6-3 to TRBJ2-5, with TRBD2 as a possible D gene (5 bases). Germline-derived CDR1 and CDR2 are MNHEY and SVGEGT. Trimming removed 6 bases at V and 2 bases at J, with 19 bases between. This CDR3 spans 16 amino acids. The CDR3 nucleotides read TGTGCCAGCAGCCCGCTTGGAGTGAGACTACAAGAGACCCAGTACTTC. Translating gives CASSPLGVRLQETQYF.

This clonotype has a handful of counts. The chain is built from TRBV29-1 and TRBJ2-1, with 10 positions matching TRBD2. The CDR3 is made up of 15 amino acids. V gave up 8 bases and J gave up 0 bases; unmatched junction bases: 7. Germline V gene data show CDR1 as SQVTM and CDR2 as ANQGSEA. CDR3 loop: CSLWTSGSSYNEQFF. CDR3 DNA: TGCAGCCTCTGGACTAGCGGAAGCTCCTACAATGAGCAGTTCTTC.

This clonotype was seen a few times. This chain uses TRBV19 with TRBJ2-5; 10 bases fit TRBD1. The trim removed 5 bases at V and 4 bases at J, leaving 4 bases unmatched. The CDR3 consists of 14 residues. Germline CDR1 and CDR2: LNHDA and SQIVND (reference sequence). The CDR3 loop reads CASSPRQGAETQYF. As DNA, the CDR3 is TGTGCCAGTAGTCCCCGACAGGGGGCAGAGACCCAGTACTTC.